The clone carrying this TCR beta chain was observed many times. Germline CDR1 reads ENHRY; CDR2 reads SYGVKD. V was cut by 7 bases and J by 4 bases, with 10 bases left in between. There are 13 residues in the CDR3. The TCRbeta library incorporated unique molecular identifiers. Using its own MiXCR run on the PCR reads, TCRdb lists one record per CDR3 protein. The repertoire holds approximately 210,000 distinct CDR3 sequences, roughly 15% seen once, with around 14% in the top ten. This specimen comes from a study of T-cell reconstitution after alpha-beta-depleted transplantation in children. This sequence joins TRBV10-3 and TRBJ2-2; possibly TRBD2 for D (6 bases). The material sequenced was PBMCs from the stem cell graft donor, taken from the stem cell graft. This TCR came from a human donor who donated a stem cell graft to a child with acute lymphoblastic leukemia. CDR3 nucleotide sequence: TGTGCCATCAACAGCGGGCCCACCGGGGAGCTGTTTTTT. Encoded protein: CAINSGPTGELFF.